This TCR beta chain emerged from a study of blood T cells in healthy people across ages. Findings and limits, study-wide: Estimated diversity that came from one million T cells was considered an underestimate. Strong correlation linked observed beta diversity and percent naive T cells.

Samples each yielded at least 6 micrograms of total RNA. Then a second PCR, running about 6 to 12 cycles, was carried out with a sample-barcoded 5' primer and a J-beta primer mix. Each cDNA was tagged by a template-switch adaptor containing 12 random nucleotides. One entry per CDR3 protein results from TCRdb running MiXCR on the 5' RACE reads. The sample contains fewer than 2,000,000 distinct CDR3 sequences, around 42% of which appear only once. J lost 1 base, V lost 1 base, and 4 bases had no gene match. The CDR3 has 18 amino acids. Germline V gene sequence: CDR1 SGHTA, CDR2 FQGNSA. On this clonotype: As yet, its antigen is unknown.

The receptor comes from a human donor in good health. V is TRBV7-2 and J is TRBJ2-2; 12 bases fit TRBD2. The sample was blood. The chain's CDR3 is CASSLGLAGALNTGELFF. The CDR3 nucleotides read TGTGCCAGCAGCTTAGGACTAGCGGGGGCCCTGAACACCGGGGAGCTGTTTTTT.